The 22 T cell receptor beta chains listed next were all sequenced from one sample in a study of PD-L1 blockade in urothelial cancer (dated by TCRdb to the late 2010s). According to the study, the label for this sample's time point signals: pretreatment peripheral blood. The library was generated by the immunoSEQ multiplex PCR assay. TCRdb obtained this table from immuneACCESS and retained in-frame rearrangements with V and J assigned. These tables miss some clones; where compared with another copy, unresolved V genes account for less than half of the shortfall, and the remainder is unexplained. In all, the sample holds about 55,000 clones, and around 79% of those were seen once. Of the sample, about 4% falls within the top ten clones. The sequencing here drew on PBMCs, taken around atezolizumab (anti-PD-L1) treatment. These receptors were collected from a man aged 65 to 85 with urothelial cancer.

DNA of the CDR3: TGCGCCAGCAGCATAGGACAGCCAAATGGTGCTTTCTTT. Translation: CASSIGQPNGAFF. This chain uses TRBV5-1 with TRBJ1-1; the D gene is possibly TRBD1 (6 bases). The V end lost 4 bases, the J end lost 11 bases, and 18 bases lay between the germline ends. Germline CDR1 is SGHRS and CDR2 is YFSETQ. CDR3 size: 13 residues.

In this sample, this clone turned up once. This rearrangement joins TRBV18 to TRBJ1-5; 10 bases map to TRBD1. The junction had 5 bases not matched to a gene; V was cut back by 3 bases and J by 6 bases. Germline CDR1 reads KGHSH; CDR2 reads LQKENI. This CDR3 contains 15 residues. The CDR3: CASSPQGTGVQPQHF. The CDR3 DNA follows: TGTGCCAGCTCACCCCAGGGGACAGGGGTTCAGCCCCAGCATTTT.

The chain has TRBV4-3 and TRBJ2-3; TRBD1 matches at 7 bases. J was trimmed by 5 bases and V by 0 bases; bases with no gene match: 11. Germline V gene lookup returns CDR1 LGHNA and CDR2 YSLEER. This CDR3 spans 17 amino acids. Here the CDR3 DNA reads TGCGCCAGCAGCCAAGAAGGCAACAGGGGAGTGCGAGATACGCAGTATTTT. This sequence encodes CASSQEGNRGVRDTQYF.

This clone was observed a handful of times. This sequence joins TRBV5-5 and TRBJ1-3; tentatively, D is TRBD1 (6 bases). V shed 3 bases and J shed 0 bases, with 13 bases lying between them. The CDR3 loop spans 16 amino acids. From germline, CDR1 is SGHKS and CDR2 YYEKEE (reference sequence). CDR3 coding DNA: TGTGCCAGCAGCTCTCATCTACAGGGCTCTGGAAACACCATATATTTT. This translates into CASSSHLQGSGNTIYF. The entire variable domain, with the rest obtained from reference TRBV5-5 and TRBJ1-3, is as follows: DAGVTQSPTHLIKTRGQQVTLRCSPISGHKSVSWYQQVLGQGPQFIFQYYEKEERGRGNFPDRFSARQFPNYSSELNVNALLLGDSALYLCASSSHLQGSGNTIYFGEGSWLTVV.

The J gene is TRBJ1-1, the V gene TRBV11-2; D unresolved. This CDR3 spans 14 amino acids. Deletions cut 5 bases from V and 2 bases from J, with 12 bases between. Looked up from germline, CDR1 is SGHAT and CDR2 is FQNNGV. The CDR3 reads CASSATIPNTEAFF. In nucleotides, the CDR3 is TGTGCCAGCAGCGCCACAATTCCCAACACTGAAGCTTTCTTT. Full variable domain (remainder filled in from reference TRBV11-2 and TRBJ1-1): EAGVAQSPRYKIIEKRQSVAFWCNPISGHATLYWYQQILGQGPKLLIQFQNNGVVDDSQLPKDRFSAERLKGVDSTLKIQPAKLEDSAVYLCASSATIPNTEAFFGQGTRLTVV.

The chain joins TRBV4-1 to TRBJ2-2; 8 nucleotides match TRBD2. Germline V gene lookup returns CDR1 MGHRA and CDR2 YSYEKL. V dropped 4 bases and J dropped 5; count of bases not matched to a gene: 12. The CDR3 has 17 residues. In nucleotides, the CDR3 is TGCGCCAGCAGCCCTGGTGGTAGCGGGACTCTTACCGGGGAGCTGTTTTTT. It encodes CASSPGGSGTLTGELFF.

This clone has only one observation. CDR3 sequence reads: CASSPGQIQAGNTIYF. The CDR3 DNA follows: TGTGCCAGCAGTCCTGGACAGATCCAAGCTGGAAACACCATATATTTT. The chain uses TRBV28 and TRBJ1-3; a weak D match, TRBD1 (6 bases). The germline V gene encodes CDR1 MDHEN and CDR2 SYDVKM. V gave up 5 bases and J gave up 2 bases, with 16 bases separating them. The CDR3 totals 16 residues.

The J gene is TRBJ2-3, the V gene TRBV4-2; TRBD2 aligns across 13 bases. The CDR3 runs to 17 residues. Germline-derived CDR1 and CDR2 are LGHNA and YNFKEQ. Trimming at V came to 4 bases and at J to 3 bases, leaving 7 bases not matched to a gene. The CDR3 nucleotides read TGTGCCAGCAGCCTCGAGCCGGGACTAGCGGGAACAGATACGCAGTATTTT. Amino acid sequence: CASSLEPGLAGTDTQYF.

This clone was observed a few times. J is TRBJ2-1 and V is TRBV11-1; D is perhaps TRBD1 (5 bases). The V and J ends lost 0 bases and 6 bases respectively, with 18 bases between them. Germline V gene data show CDR1 as SGHAT and CDR2 as FQDESV (reference sequence). The CDR3 has 17 residues. CDR3 sequence: CASSLARVGLRANEQFF. DNA of the CDR3: TGTGCCAGCAGCTTAGCCAGGGTAGGCCTACGGGCCAATGAGCAGTTCTTC.

This clone was picked up many times. This chain joins TRBV27 and TRBJ2-7, with TRBD1 matching over 11 bases. CDR3 length equals 15 residues. Per germline, CDR1 MNHEY and CDR2 SMNVEV (reference sequence). Trimming removed 2 bases from V and 2 bases from J; junction bases left unmatched: 2. The CDR3 sequence is CASSLRGQGAYEQYF. Here the CDR3 DNA reads TGTGCCAGCAGTTTAAGGGGACAGGGGGCCTACGAGCAGTACTTC.

A few counts support this clone. The rearrangement links TRBV28 to TRBJ2-7, with 7 nucleotides matching TRBD2. The V gene end was trimmed by 4 bases and the J gene end by 2 bases; junction bases not matched to a gene: 11. The germline CDR1 and CDR2 sequences are MDHEN and SYDVKM. The length of the CDR3 is 16 residues. CDR3 nucleotide sequence: TGTGCCAGCAGTTCACCGGAGGCGGGGGTCGCCTACGAGCAGTACTTC. Its translation: CASSSPEAGVAYEQYF.

The chain carries TRBV5-4 and TRBJ2-7, with 7 bases aligning to TRBD1. Looked up from germline, CDR1 is SGHNT and CDR2 is YYREEE (reference sequence). Germline trimming cut 0 bases from V and 0 bases from J; bases unmatched to any gene: 6. The CDR3 runs 16 residues. CDR3 residues: CASSLAWAGGSYEQYF. For the CDR3, the DNA is TGTGCCAGCAGCTTGGCCTGGGCAGGGGGCTCCTACGAGCAGTACTTC.

This clone was seen a single time. This chain connects TRBV28 to TRBJ2-1; D perhaps matches TRBD1 (6 bases). The germline V gene has CDR1 MDHEN and CDR2 SYDVKM. The CDR3 spans 13 residues. V dropped 5 bases and J dropped 7 bases, with 12 bases sitting between them. The CDR3 is CASSPYRENEQFF. The CDR3 nucleotides are TGTGCCAGCAGTCCCTACAGGGAGAATGAGCAGTTCTTC.

The CDR3 DNA reads as TGTGCCAGCAGCGGAGTTGGGGGCTCGGACACTGAAGCTTTCTTT. Translated, it gives CASSGVGGSDTEAFF. The chain links TRBV11-3 to TRBJ1-1; maybe TRBD1 (6 bases). The V end lost 5 bases, the J end lost 3 bases, and 16 bases lay between the germline ends. The CDR3 extends over 15 amino acids. The germline gives CDR1 SGHNT, CDR2 YENEEA.

This chain links TRBV11-2 with TRBJ1-4; no firm D call. CDR1 and CDR2 from the germline V gene are SGHAT and FQNNGV. There are 14 residues in the CDR3. Trimming stripped 2 bases from V and 10 bases from J, with 14 bases between. The CDR3 reads CASSLTEGWGKLFF. In DNA form, the CDR3 reads TGTGCCAGCAGCTTAACAGAGGGTTGGGGAAAACTGTTTTTT.

This clone has just one count. This chain connects TRBV7-2 to TRBJ1-3; the match to TRBD1 covers 9 bases. The CDR3 totals 16 residues. Germline CDR1 is SGHTA and CDR2 is FQGNSA. Trimming at V came to 5 bases and at J to 0 bases, leaving 5 bases not matched to a gene. CDR3 protein: CASSRDRDFSGNTIYF. CDR3 DNA sequence: TGTGCCAGCAGCCGGGACAGGGATTTCTCTGGAAACACCATATATTTT.

This chain links TRBV5-1 with TRBJ2-3; 9 bases fit TRBD2. Germline lookup yields CDR1 SGHRS and CDR2 YFSETQ. V lost 4 bases, J lost 8 bases, and 14 bases stayed unmatched. This CDR3 region has 16 residues. The CDR3 nucleotides are TGCGCCAGCAGCCCCAAGGGGGGTAGCGGGGGTGTTACGCAGTATTTT. This gives the protein CASSPKGGSGGVTQYF.

This clone came up a few times. The chain links TRBV30 to TRBJ1-1; no definite D call. Trimming pared 4 bases from V and 7 bases from J, leaving 7 bases between. Germline V CDR1 and CDR2: GTSNPN, SVGIG (reference sequence). This CDR3 contains 10 residues. CDR3 bases: TGTGCCTGGAAATACAGTGAAGCTTTCTTT. Translating it yields CAWKYSEAFF.

The genes are TRBV9 and TRBJ2-7, with 8 bases lining up with TRBD1. V was clipped by 5 bases and J by 0 bases; unmatched bases: 7. Germline V gives CDR1 SGDLS, CDR2 YYNGEE. The CDR3 contains 15 residues. The CDR3 loop reads CASSPRDRPSYEQYF. In DNA, the CDR3 is TGTGCCAGCAGTCCCCGGGACAGGCCCTCCTACGAGCAGTACTTC.

The rearrangement uses TRBV9 and TRBJ2-2, with 7 bases fitting TRBD2. With 4 bases clipped from V and 3 bases from J, the junction kept 3 bases outside the gene matches. The germline V gene has CDR1 SGDLS and CDR2 YYNGEE. The CDR3 contains 14 residues. CDR3 protein: CASSSRGDTGELFF. Written as DNA, the CDR3 is TGTGCCAGCAGCTCCCGGGGGGACACCGGGGAGCTGTTTTTT.

This clone was picked up a small number of times. This chain uses TRBV7-2 with TRBJ2-5; no definite D call. Germline values: CDR1 SGHTA, CDR2 FQGNSA. The CDR3 is 13 amino acids. V was shortened by 5 bases and J by 3 bases, with 10 bases between the two germline ends. CDR3 coding DNA: TGTGCCAGCAGCCTGCGGCCCAAAGAGACCCAGTACTTC. This encodes CASSLRPKETQYF.

The chain has TRBV5-5 and TRBJ2-2, with 8 bases matching TRBD1. Germline trimming cut 2 bases from V and 1 base from J; bases unmatched to any gene: 1. The CDR3 consists of 15 residues. Germline CDR1 SGHKS, CDR2 YYEKEE (reference sequence). The CDR3 here is CASSFGQGNTGELFF. CDR3 DNA sequence: TGTGCCAGCAGCTTTGGACAGGGGAACACCGGGGAGCTGTTTTTT.